This TCR beta chain was sequenced during a study of beta chain features in type 1 diabetes. Overall study results and limits: TCRB CDR3 length was moderately but significantly reduced in all four CD4+ subsets of Type 1 diabetes patients.

In its sample, this clone ranks as medium-sized. Its antigen is unidentified. The V end lost 6 bases, the J end lost 7 bases, and 16 bases lay between the germline ends. Germline-derived CDR1 and CDR2 are SGHDN and FVKESK. The CDR3 sequence is 13 residues long. Investigators reverse transcribed all isolated RNA, so they sequenced expressed TCRB transcripts. The assay was immunoSEQ multiplex PCR, and TCRdb's table has in-frame clones only and misses some. This table has 120,000 or so clones, around a sixth appearing once. The sequence came from a man younger than 30 with type 1 diabetes. The sequenced sample consisted of central memory CD4+ T cells from blood. The genes are TRBV14 and TRBJ2-7; no reliable D call. For the CDR3, the DNA is TGTGCCAGCAGTCTGCAAGGACCGTGGGAGCAGTACTTC. The encoded protein is CASSLQGPWEQYF.